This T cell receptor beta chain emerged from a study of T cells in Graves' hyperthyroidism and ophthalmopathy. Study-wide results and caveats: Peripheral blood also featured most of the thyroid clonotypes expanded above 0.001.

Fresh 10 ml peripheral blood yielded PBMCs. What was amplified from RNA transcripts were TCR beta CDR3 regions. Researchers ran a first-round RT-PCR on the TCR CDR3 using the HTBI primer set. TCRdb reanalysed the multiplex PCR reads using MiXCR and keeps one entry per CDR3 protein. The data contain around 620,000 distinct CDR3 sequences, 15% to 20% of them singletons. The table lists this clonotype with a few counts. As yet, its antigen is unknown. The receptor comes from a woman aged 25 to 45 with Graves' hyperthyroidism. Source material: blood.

The CDR3 loop reads CASSAGAGKETQYF. The DNA of the CDR3 is TGTGCCAGCAGCGCAGGGGCGGGAAAAGAGACCCAGTACTTC. The chain has TRBV7-6 and TRBJ2-5, with D perhaps TRBD1 or TRBD2 (6 bases each). In germline, CDR1 is SGHVS, CDR2 FNYEAQ. The ends were cut back, 5 bases at V and 3 bases at J, with 13 bases in the middle. CDR3 length: 14 amino acids.